A selection of T cell receptor beta chains follows, all from one sample in a study of CD8 T cells in ankylosing spondylitis. TCRdb re-derived calls from the 5' RACE reads in MiXCR, one entry per CDR3 protein. This sample has roughly 440,000 distinct CDR3 sequences; about 15% occur once, and the top ten carry about 0.94%. Material for sequencing was blood, either unsorted or a sorted T cell fraction (not recorded which). These receptors originate from a male donor with ankylosing spondylitis. Each CDR3 is given with its conserved first and last residue. A D gene is named only where the DNA matches it firmly. For some rows the clone size is stated as once, few or many, or as a class when expanded; others skip it.

J,size,D,V,DNA,CDR3
TRBJ1-2,NA,TRBD1,TRBV6-1,TGTGCCAGCAGTGAAACGGGACAGGGGAACTATGGCTACACCTTC,CASSETGQGNYGYTF
TRBJ2-3,few,NA,TRBV11-2,TGTGCCAGCAGCTTAGAGGGCAGGGATACAGATACGCAGTATTTT,CASSLEGRDTDTQYF
TRBJ1-2,NA,NA,TRBV6-1,TGTGCCAGCAGTGACGTAGCGGGCGGCTACACCTTC,CASSDVAGGYTF
TRBJ2-1,few,NA,TRBV7-7,TGTGCTAGCAGCCCCAACTGGGGAGAAGAGCAGTTCTTC,CASSPNWGEEQFF
TRBJ2-3,NA,NA,TRBV5-1,TGCGCCAGCAGGCAACGGGACTTGACAGATACGCAGTATTTT,CASRQRDLTDTQYF
TRBJ1-2,NA,NA,TRBV6-5,TGTGCCAGCAGTTACCCGGGTGATGGCTACACCTTC,CASSYPGDGYTF
TRBJ2-1,NA,NA,TRBV20-1,TGCAGTGCTAGCCGGCGGGACACCTACAATGAGCAGTTCTTC,CSASRRDTYNEQFF
TRBJ2-1,NA,TRBD2,TRBV20-1,TGCAGTGCTAGAGATCAGGCTAGCGGGAGGGTTGATGAGCAGTTCTTC,CSARDQASGRVDEQFF
TRBJ2-7,few,TRBD2,TRBV4-2,TGTGCCAGCAGCCAAGATGTCCAGCGGGAGGGCTACGAGCAGTACTTC,CASSQDVQREGYEQYF
TRBJ2-7,NA,TRBD2,TRBV20-1,TGCAGTGCTAGAGAACTAGCGGGAGGGTTGGAGCAGTACTTC,CSARELAGGLEQYF